This TCR beta chain was recovered during a study of cytomegalovirus exposure and HLA in healthy donors. Study-wide context: An earlier analysis identified 110 million or so unique TCR beta sequences in about 179 million T cells. Whole-study results and caveats: In vitro experiments confirmed that a few CMV-associated chains were specific for CMV antigens. It has been reported that TCR beta sequences accurately predicted the HLA-A and HLA-B alleles of most subjects. Earlier analysis looked at TCR beta V segments, and most were productive about 90% or about 30% of the time.

Trimming stripped 5 bases from V and 3 bases from J, with 8 bases between. The germline V gene has CDR1 LNHDA and CDR2 SQIVND (reference sequence). The CDR3 spans 12 residues. PCR involved 60 Vbeta and 13 Jbeta primers. Some clones are missing from TCRdb's copy, which holds only in-frame ones; the method was immunoSEQ multiplex PCR. The table records 120,000 to 150,000 clones, 70% to 80% of them present only once. The sample holds a few counts of this clone. The antigen is unknown. The chain carries TRBV19 and TRBJ2-7; D not certain. Material for sequencing was PBMCs. The TCR originated in a middle-aged man in good health and CMV-seropositive. Written as DNA, the CDR3 is TGTGCCAGTAGTTTGAACAACTACGAGCAGTACTTC. Translation: CASSLNNYEQYF.